This TCR beta chain was retrieved from a study of Tregs in tolerant kidney transplant recipients. Only a few counts were recorded for this clone. V was clipped by 5 bases and J by 4 bases; unmatched bases: 2. The CDR3 covers 13 residues. Germline-derived CDR1 and CDR2 are MNHEY and SVGAGI. This table comes from immunoSEQ multiplex PCR, and its TCRdb copy is limited to in-frame clones, with some not included. The sample consists of some 71,000 clones, about 88% of them appearing once. The sample consisted of CD4+ T cells from blood, taken before the transplant. This receptor was obtained from a human donor who received a combined kidney and bone marrow transplant. The chain joins TRBV6-5 to TRBJ1-5, with 7 bases aligning to TRBD1. The CDR3, as DNA: TGTGCCAGCAGTCGGGACAGTAATCAGCCCCAGCATTTT. Translated: CASSRDSNQPQHF.